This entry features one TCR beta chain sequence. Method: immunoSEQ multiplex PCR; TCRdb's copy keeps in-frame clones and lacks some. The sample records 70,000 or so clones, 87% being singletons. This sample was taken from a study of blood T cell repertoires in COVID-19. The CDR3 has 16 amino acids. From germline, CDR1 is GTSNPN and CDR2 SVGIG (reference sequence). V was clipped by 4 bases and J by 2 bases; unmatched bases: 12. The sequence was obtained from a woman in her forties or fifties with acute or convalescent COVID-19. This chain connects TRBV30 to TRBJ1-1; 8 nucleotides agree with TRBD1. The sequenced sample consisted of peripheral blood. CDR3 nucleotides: TGTGCCTGGACTATAAGACAGGGGCGTATTAACACTGAAGCTTTCTTT. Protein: CAWTIRQGRINTEAFF.